A single sample gave rise to the 7 T cell receptor beta chains below, sequenced in a study of blood T cell repertoires in COVID-19. This table comes from immunoSEQ multiplex PCR, and its TCRdb copy is limited to in-frame clones, with some not included. The table records about half a million clones, approximately 85% of them present only once. The sample was peripheral blood. These receptors all stem from a human donor in a cohort sampled during active COVID-19.

This clone was counted a single time. The chain carries TRBV18 and TRBJ2-1, with D perhaps TRBD1 (5 bases). CDR1 KGHSH and CDR2 LQKENI come from the germline V gene. CDR3 length: 13 residues. Trimming shortened V by 3 bases and J by 9 bases, and 12 bases separated the two germline ends. DNA of the CDR3: TGTGCCAGCTCACCCGAGGCCCAGGGTGAGCAGTTCTTC. It encodes CASSPEAQGEQFF.

V usage is TRBV5-6 and J usage is TRBJ2-7, with a weak D call TRBD1 (5 bases). The germline V and J ends were trimmed by 4 bases and 2 bases, with 16 bases remaining between them. CDR1 and CDR2 from the germline V gene are SGHDT and YYEEEE. The CDR3 has 15 amino acids. CDR3 bases: TGTGCCAGCAGCCGGCCCCAGGGTGGCACCTACGAGCAGTACTTC. Residues: CASSRPQGGTYEQYF.

This clone was observed a handful of times. This chain connects TRBV5-1 to TRBJ2-7, with D possibly TRBD2 on 6 matching bases. The ends were cut back, 0 bases at V and 7 bases at J, with 14 bases in the middle. CDR3 length: 14 amino acids. Germline assignment: CDR1 SGHRS and CDR2 YFSETQ. CDR3 region: CASSLDGTYLEQYF. The CDR3 nucleotides read TGCGCCAGCAGCTTGGACGGGACTTATTTGGAGCAGTACTTC.

In nucleotides, the CDR3 is TGTGCCAGCAGCGTTAGCGGGAGCGCCTACAATGAGCAGTTCTTC. This encodes CASSVSGSAYNEQFF. The V and J genes are TRBV7-2 and TRBJ2-1, with 9 bases that match TRBD2. The CDR3 has 15 amino acids. Looked up from germline, CDR1 is SGHTA and CDR2 is FQGNSA. The V segment lost 5 bases and the J segment 2 bases; nucleotides outside the gene matches: 4.

The rearrangement joins TRBV10-3 to TRBJ2-5; 7 bases map to TRBD2. Germline CDR1 ENHRY, CDR2 SYGVKD. There are 14 residues in the CDR3. After removal of 7 bases from V and 5 bases from J, the junction contained 10 bases not matched to a gene. For the CDR3, the DNA is TGTGCCATCACCTCATCCGCGGGGGTGGAGACCCAGTACTTC. Amino acid sequence: CAITSSAGVETQYF.

Only one count was recorded for this clone. The V and J genes are TRBV5-5 and TRBJ2-1; 12 nucleotides match TRBD2. V was clipped by 3 bases and J by 9 bases; unmatched bases: 7. Germline V gene lookup returns CDR1 SGHKS and CDR2 YYEKEE (reference sequence). The CDR3 runs 15 residues. CDR3 protein: CASSYLAGGPGEQFF. The CDR3 region has the DNA TGTGCCAGCAGCTACCTAGCGGGAGGGCCCGGTGAGCAGTTCTTC.

The genes are TRBV18 and TRBJ1-2, with D unclear. Trimming removed 2 bases at V and 8 bases at J, with 15 bases between. Per germline, CDR1 KGHSH and CDR2 LQKENI. The CDR3 spans 14 residues. The CDR3: CASSPSGNQPGYTF. Written as DNA, the CDR3 is TGTGCCAGCTCACCATCCGGGAACCAGCCGGGCTACACCTTC.